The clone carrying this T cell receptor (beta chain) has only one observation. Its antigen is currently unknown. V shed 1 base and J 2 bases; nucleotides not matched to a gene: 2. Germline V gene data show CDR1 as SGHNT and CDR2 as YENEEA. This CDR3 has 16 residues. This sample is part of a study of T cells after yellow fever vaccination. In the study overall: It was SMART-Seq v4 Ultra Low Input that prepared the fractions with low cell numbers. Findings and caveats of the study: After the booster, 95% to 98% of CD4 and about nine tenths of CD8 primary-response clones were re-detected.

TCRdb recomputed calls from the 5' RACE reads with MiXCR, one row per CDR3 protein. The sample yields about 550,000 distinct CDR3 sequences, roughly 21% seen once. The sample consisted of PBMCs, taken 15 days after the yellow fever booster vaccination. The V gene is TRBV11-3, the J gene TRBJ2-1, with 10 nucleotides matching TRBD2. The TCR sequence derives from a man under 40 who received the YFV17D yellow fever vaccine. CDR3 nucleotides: TGTGCCAGCAGCTTAGCTAGCGGGGGTACCTACAATGAGCAGTTCTTC. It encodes CASSLASGGTYNEQFF.